Given below is one T cell receptor beta chain in context. This clonotype appeared a single time. Its antigen has not been determined. No much larger clonotype is one base removed from it; base qualities were not supplied. The sample is drawn from a study of blood T cells in healthy people across ages (dated by TCRdb to 2013 to 2016). Some background on the complete study: In model experiments, roughly one uniquely barcoded TCR beta cDNA molecule per two T cells was captured by template switching. The study measured age-related changes in TCR beta repertoire diversity using deep sequencing normalized with unique cDNA molecular identifiers. The donors were split into four age groups: young (average around 17 years), middle-aged (roughly 40), aged (approximately 60) and long-lived (approximately 80). To avoid experimental bias, donors of different ages were randomly spread across the sequencing lanes. Two additional independent replicas of 1 million unique cDNA reads from the same blood draw were analyzed for two donors (one aged 18 to 30 and one aged 80 or older).

The library was prepared using 5' RACE. A second about 7 to 11 cycle PCR used a sample-barcoded 5' primer and a J-beta primer mix. A unique molecular identifier was introduced onto each TCR beta cDNA molecule by a template-switch 5' adaptor carrying 12 random nucleotides. At least 3 million CDR3-containing paired-end reads were obtained from each sample. First-strand cDNA synthesis was performed from all RNA using the Mint cDNA synthesis kit, with priming by a TRBC-specific oligonucleotide. All cDNA was treated with uracil-DNA glycosylase and then went through a first 18-cycle PCR with the universal primers M1SS and BC2_uni_R. The study's own analysis went as follows. For normalization, 1 million high-quality reads were randomly selected from each sample, with every read carrying a distinct molecular identifier. Reads sharing molecular identifiers were discarded rather than binned into consensus sequences. MiTCR, run with a Q25 quality threshold and the strictest error-elimination algorithm, handled CDR3 identification, clonotype clustering and error correction. A nonparametric unseen species model with Euler transformation was used to estimate lower-bound total TCR beta diversity. TCRdb reworked the public reads: Q25 trimming with fastp, MiXCR clone assembly, productive beta chains retained. A single entry per CDR3 protein holds the most common genes and DNA from its merged rows. The V and J calls come from TCRdb's annotation, not from the publication. The sample records 1.5 million to 2 million distinct CDR3 sequences, about 39% of which are singletons. The ten largest make up roughly 24% of the sample.

Results and caveats for the whole study, not just this receptor: Estimates of total diversity based on one million sequenced T cells were regarded as lower bounds and as underestimates. Because profiling used bulk unsorted PBMCs, naive and antigen-experienced compartments could not be compared conclusively. Observed TCR beta diversity per million T cells fell roughly linearly with age, and a significant reduction was already apparent by age around 39. The percentage of naive T cells measured by flow cytometry correlated strongly with observed TCR beta diversity. The long-lived group showed more naive CD4+ T cells, fewer expanded clones and increased TCR diversity than the aged group, suggesting age selection. The CMV infection status of donors was not known, potentially confounding age-related changes in expanded clonotypes.

Systemically healthy Caucasian individuals from Russia, roughly 40 in total and aged roughly 6 to 100 years, were included as donors. About 9.1 milliliters of peripheral blood were collected from each donor into EDTA-treated Vacutainer tubes. Ficoll-Paque density-gradient centrifugation was used to isolate PBMCs, with at least 6 million obtained per sample. Trizol reagent was used to extract total RNA from the PBMCs, yielding at least 5.5 micrograms per sample. Naive CD45RAhigh/CD27high T cell percentages were measured by flow cytometry on a PBMC aliquot from every donor. From the cysteine up to the phenylalanine, the CDR3 has a length of 17 residues. The kept DNA is CDR3 alone, 51 bases in frame from the first base. Per the germline V gene, MGHRA is the CDR1 and YSYEKL is the CDR2. At the junction V is shortened by 0 bases and J by 3 bases, with 16 bases in between.

Rearrangement joined TRBV4-1 to TRBJ2-3; too little of a D gene remains to name it. The receptor comes from a human donor in good health. The specimen was blood. The nucleotide sequence is given as TGCGCCAGCAGCCAAGATCTTAGTTTTGGAGCGACAGATACGCAGTATTTT. Translated, this gives CASSQDLSFGATDTQYF.